Below, 3 T cell receptor beta chains from the same sample are listed, as sequenced in a study of tumor-infiltrating lymphocytes in primary liver carcinoma. The input was 450 to 550 ng total RNA; TCR beta cDNA was made from it with a constant-region primer. What produced the TCR beta libraries was three nested multiplex PCR rounds using slightly modified ARM-PCR. The first two PCR rounds used TRBV1-TRBV30 forward primers with a C-beta reverse primer, 9 to 11 cycles each. TCRdb passed the multiplex PCR reads through MiXCR, listing each CDR3 protein once. Altogether fewer than 400,000 distinct CDR3 sequences are present, roughly two thirds being singletons, with the ten largest covering roughly 9%. Blood RNA originated from unsorted whole blood, with germline DNA additionally extracted. Sequencing used peripheral blood. These receptors came from a man aged 40-49 years with primary liver carcinoma and hepatitis B virus infection.

The gene calls are TRBV5-1 and TRBJ2-5; 9 bases align to TRBD2. With 8 bases clipped from V and 2 bases from J, the junction kept 10 bases outside the gene matches. The CDR3 length is 15 residues. CDR1 and CDR2 (germline): SGHRS, YFSETQ. The CDR3 DNA is TGCGCCAGTGGTCCGGATAGCGGGAGTCAAGAGACCCAGTACTTC. It translates to CASGPDSGSQETQYF. The variable domain in full, completed from reference TRBV5-1 and TRBJ2-5, reads KAGVTQTPRYLIKTRGQQVTLSCSPISGHRSVSWYQQTPGQGLQFLFEYFSETQRNKGNFPGRFSGRQFSNSRSEMNVSTLELGDSALYLCASGPDSGSQETQYFGPGTRLLVL.

Details on this clonotype: One end of the junction does not line up with germline, which may come from a read error. J is TRBJ2-3 and V is TRBV13; D possibly corresponds to TRBD1 (5 bases). This CDR3 spans 14 amino acids. From germline, CDR1 is PRHDT and CDR2 FYEKMQ (reference sequence). CDR3 residues: CASSEPANTGTQYF. CDR3 bases: TGTGCCAGCAGCGAGCCGGCTAACACAGGTACGCAGTATTTT.

For this clonotype: A read error may be the cause here, since a much bigger clone is one base away. The V gene is TRBV11-2, the J gene TRBJ2-1, with D hard to call. The CDR3 covers 13 residues. Trimming cost V 8 bases and J 2 bases, with 10 bases left between them. Germline values: CDR1 SGHAT, CDR2 FQNNGV. The CDR3 nucleotides read TGTGCCAGCCTCCTCGCCCCCTACAATGAGCAGTTCTTC. Encoded protein: CASLLAPYNEQFF. Based on the CDR3 plus reference TRBV11-2 and TRBJ2-1, the full variable domain is EAGVAQSPRYKIIEKRQSVAFWCNPISGHATLYWYQQILGQGPKLLIQFQNNGVVDDSQLPKDRFSAERLKGVDSTLKIQPAKLEDSAVYLCASLLAPYNEQFFGPGTRLTVL.